This T cell receptor (beta chain) was profiled in a study of CD8 T cells in ankylosing spondylitis. Study-level findings and limits: A TCR beta motif of about eight highly homologous variants appeared characteristic of ankylosing spondylitis blood. Significantly higher representation of disease-linked clones was reported for matched ankylosing spondylitis synovial fluid.

Molecular-barcoded quantitative 5'-RACE produced these TCR beta libraries. Via MiXCR, TCRdb re-called the 5' RACE reads, giving one row per CDR3 protein. The sample consists of 200,000 to 300,000 distinct CDR3 sequences, about 10% of them appearing once. A few counts support this clonotype. Antigen specificity is unknown. The CDR3 is made up of 15 amino acids. Germline V lookup: CDR1 SGHTA, CDR2 FQGNSA. V lost 0 bases and J 8 bases, leaving 11 bases between the germline ends. The chain is built from TRBV7-2 and TRBJ1-6; D ambiguous. The source material was blood, either unsorted or a sorted T cell fraction (not recorded which). This sequence originates from a male donor with ankylosing spondylitis or in good health (not recorded which). The CDR3 loop is CASSLAAIRDSPLHF. The CDR3 DNA reads TGTGCCAGCAGCTTAGCAGCCATCAGAGATTCACCCCTCCACTTT.